The clone carrying this TCR beta chain was found a few times. Its antigen is not identified. The data derive from a study of regulatory T cells in long-lasting Graves disease. V trimming: 4 bases; J trimming: 1 base; junction bases outside the gene matches: 17. CDR1 is LGHDT, CDR2 YNNKEL, per germline (reference sequence). The CDR3 has 21 residues. Both iRepertoire HTBI primers and Arm-PCR of CDR3 regions were used to build the TCR beta libraries. TCRdb ran MiXCR on the multiplex PCR reads and lists one entry per CDR3 protein. The sample consists of some 600,000 distinct CDR3 sequences, around 16% of them appearing once. Regarding the study as a whole: Newly diagnosed disease favored TRBV20-1 and TRBJ2-1 over persistent disease.

Specified time point: newly diagnosed GD, antithyroid drugs for less than 3 months. PBMC RNA was the source of the TCR library. Each patient gave 7 to 10 milliliters of EDTA-anticoagulated peripheral blood. The data also belong to a second study, concerning T cells in Graves' hyperthyroidism and ophthalmopathy.

The rearrangement uses TRBV3-1 and TRBJ2-3; TRBD2 matches 13 bases. The starting material was peripheral blood mononuclear cells (PBMCs), obtained at new diagnosis, from a patient treated with antithyroid drugs. This TCR derives from a man younger than 30 with Graves disease. The CDR3 bases are TGTGCCAGCAGCCGAATTCAAAGACTAGCGGGAGGAGATTCTGGCACAGATACGCAGTATTTT. As protein: CASSRIQRLAGGDSGTDTQYF.